Shown below are 13 T cell receptor beta chains from a single sample sequenced in a study of blood T cell repertoires in COVID-19. TCRdb's table, derived via immunoSEQ multiplex PCR, lists solely in-frame clones and lacks some. The sample lists approximately 220,000 clones, 85% to 90% occurring once. The sample consisted of peripheral blood. These receptors originate from a man between 45 and 60 years old with acute or convalescent COVID-19.

The rearrangement links TRBV16 to TRBJ2-7; 7 positions agree with TRBD1. The V and J ends lost 2 bases and 3 bases, in that order; junction bases with no gene match: 7. Germline CDR1 and CDR2: KGHSY and FQNENV. The CDR3 spans 15 residues. CDR3 sequence: CASSQMGTAIYEQYF. The CDR3 region has the DNA TGTGCCAGCAGCCAAATGGGGACAGCAATCTACGAGCAGTACTTC.

J is TRBJ2-4 and V is TRBV19, with 10 bases lining up with TRBD1. The CDR3 has 18 amino acids. Per the germline V gene, CDR1 is LNHDA and CDR2 is SQIVND (reference sequence). V lost 0 bases and J lost 0; bases outside the gene matches: 5. CDR3 region: CASSIEGTGVIAKNIQYF. CDR3 coding DNA: TGTGCCAGTAGTATAGAGGGGACAGGGGTAATAGCCAAAAACATTCAGTACTTC.

V gene TRBV30 combines with J gene TRBJ1-5; tentative D call: TRBD1 (5 bases). The CDR3 spans 13 residues. Germline V CDR1 and CDR2: GTSNPN, SVGIG (reference sequence). Trimming pared 1 base from V and 4 bases from J, leaving 8 bases between. The CDR3 DNA is TGTGCCTGGAGTGCCGGGGGGAATCAGCCCCAGCATTTT. Protein product: CAWSAGGNQPQHF.

The V and J genes are TRBV7-6 and TRBJ1-1, with 8 positions matching TRBD1. Germline values: CDR1 SGHVS, CDR2 FNYEAQ. V gave up 5 bases and J gave up 6 bases; unmatched junction bases: 5. The CDR3 spans 13 residues. CDR3 nucleotide sequence: TGTGCCAGCAGCCTATACAGGGGGGCTGAAGCTTTCTTT. The encoded protein is CASSLYRGAEAFF.

The V call is TRBV14, the J call TRBJ2-7, with D possibly matching TRBD1 (5 bases). V dropped 5 bases and J dropped 0 bases, with 14 bases sitting between them. The germline V gene encodes CDR1 SGHDN and CDR2 FVKESK. The CDR3 is 15 residues long. The CDR3 DNA is TGTGCCAGCAGCAAACAACAGGCCAACTCCTACGAGCAGTACTTC. Its protein product is CASSKQQANSYEQYF. Complete variable domain (other parts from reference TRBV14 and TRBJ2-7): EAGVTQFPSHSVIEKGQTVTLRCDPISGHDNLYWYRRVMGKEIKFLLHFVKESKQDESGMPNNRFLAERTGGTYSTLKVQPAELEDSGVYFCASSKQQANSYEQYFGPGTRLTVT.

The sample holds a few counts of this clone. The chain joins TRBV2 to TRBJ1-4, with D maybe TRBD1 (5 bases). Germline lookup yields CDR1 SNHLY and CDR2 FYNNEI. V lost 6 bases and J lost 8, with 19 bases in between. The CDR3 loop spans 15 amino acids. This chain's CDR3 is CASRPGHQSWEKLFF. Here the CDR3 DNA reads TGTGCCAGCAGGCCAGGACATCAGAGTTGGGAAAAACTGTTTTTT.

V and J are TRBV18 and TRBJ1-5; the D gene is possibly TRBD1 (5 bases). The CDR3 covers 16 residues. Trimming cost V 4 bases and J 7 bases, with 20 bases left between them. Germline V CDR1 and CDR2: KGHSH, LQKENI. CDR3 coding DNA: TGTGCCAGCTCACAAGGGGAACAGAGACTAGTGCAGCCCCAGCATTTT. It codes for CASSQGEQRLVQPQHF. The full variable domain, rest sourced from reference TRBV18 and TRBJ1-5, is NAGVMQNPRHLVRRRGQEARLRCSPMKGHSHVYWYRQLPEEGLKFMVYLQKENIIDESGMPKERFSAEFPKEGPSILRIQQVVRGDSAAYFCASSQGEQRLVQPQHFGDGTRLSIL.

This clone showed up just a few times. The gene calls are TRBV9 and TRBJ1-6; unclear D gene. The V gene lost 4 bases and the J gene lost 8 bases, with 19 bases spanning the gap. The CDR3 consists of 16 residues. The V gene's germline CDR1 is SGDLS and CDR2 YYNGEE. For the CDR3, the DNA is TGTGCCAGCAGCCCCCGGTTAGAGGGTTGGGATTCACCCCTCCACTTT. This translates into CASSPRLEGWDSPLHF.

The count of this clone is one. CDR3 bases: TGTGCCAGCAGCTCCCCGACAGCCCTAAGTGGGAATGGCTACACCTTC. Translating it yields CASSSPTALSGNGYTF. V and J are TRBV7-9 and TRBJ1-2, with D possibly matching TRBD1 (5 bases). Trimming pared 4 bases from V and 6 bases from J, leaving 21 bases between. The CDR3 loop spans 16 amino acids. The germline V gene encodes CDR1 SEHNR and CDR2 FQNEAQ (reference sequence).

As regards this clone: The sample contains more than one DNA sequence encoding this CDR3. V usage is TRBV5-1 and J usage is TRBJ1-3; the match to TRBD1 covers 7 bases. Germline-derived CDR1 and CDR2 are SGHRS and YFSETQ. The V gene end was trimmed by 4 bases and the J gene end by 2 bases; junction bases not matched to a gene: 3. This CDR3 is built from 14 residues. The CDR3 region is CASSPDRAGNTIYF. In DNA, the CDR3 is TGCGCCAGCAGCCCTGACAGGGCTGGAAACACCATATATTTT. The full variable domain, completed using reference TRBV5-1 and TRBJ1-3, is KAGVTQTPRYLIKTRGQQVTLSCSPISGHRSVSWYQQTPGQGLQFLFEYFSETQRNKGNFPGRFSGRQFSNSRSEMNVSTLELGDSALYLCASSPDRAGNTIYFGEGSWLTVV.

V gene TRBV7-2 combines with J gene TRBJ1-2; TRBD1 matches 8 bases. The V gene end was trimmed by 1 base and the J gene end by 4 bases; junction bases not matched to a gene: 2. This CDR3 comprises 14 residues. CDR1 SGHTA and CDR2 FQGNSA come from the germline V gene. The CDR3 coding sequence is TGTGCCAGCAGCTTAGAACAGGGGGTCTATGGCTACACCTTC. Translated: CASSLEQGVYGYTF.

This chain uses TRBV29-1 with TRBJ2-5; D gene uncertain. This CDR3 comprises 14 residues. Germline CDR1 reads SQVTM; CDR2 reads ANQGSEA. V lost 3 bases to trimming and J lost 7 bases, with 18 bases between them. The CDR3 reads CSVDLVTDKRTQYF. In nucleotides, the CDR3 is TGCAGCGTTGACTTGGTTACAGACAAGAGGACCCAGTACTTC.

This chain uses TRBV2 with TRBJ2-3; D gene unclear. This CDR3 comprises 11 residues. Germline CDR1 reads SNHLY; CDR2 reads FYNNEI. The V end was cut by 6 bases, the J end by 3 bases, with 4 bases between. The CDR3 sequence is CASSQTDTQYF. The CDR3 DNA is TGTGCCAGCAGCCAGACAGATACGCAGTATTTT.